The clone carrying this T cell receptor beta chain was detected only once. From germline, CDR1 is MNHNS and CDR2 SASEGT. This CDR3 region has 15 residues. After removal of 4 bases from V and 6 bases from J, the junction contained 9 bases not matched to a gene. The PCR used 60 Vbeta and 13 Jbeta primers. Data came from immunoSEQ multiplex PCR; TCRdb stores just in-frame clones and leaves some out. The sample has some 110,000 clones; roughly 73% are singletons. The sample is drawn from a study of cytomegalovirus exposure and HLA in healthy donors. This TCR was sampled from a woman between 25 and 40 years old in good health and CMV-seronegative. Sequencing input: PBMCs. V usage is TRBV6-1 and J usage is TRBJ2-1, with 7 bases aligning to TRBD2. CDR3 in DNA: TGTGCCAGCAGTGGCGGGAGTAGTCTAGGCAATGAGCAGTTCTTC. It encodes CASSGGSSLGNEQFF.